Below, 26 T cell receptor beta chains from the same sample are listed, as sequenced in a study of cytomegalovirus exposure and HLA in healthy donors. Use of 60 Vbeta and 13 Jbeta primers characterized the PCR. Produced via immunoSEQ multiplex PCR; TCRdb's table is partial and in-frame only. The data show 85,000 to 120,000 clones, with more than 60% seen just once and roughly 3.4% held by the top ten. Source material: PBMCs. The receptors shown here come from a man in his 60s in good health and CMV-seronegative.

This clone came up a few times. CDR3 sequence reads: CASSRKLGQGEETQYF. The CDR3 DNA reads TGTGCCAGCAGCCGAAAGCTGGGACAGGGGGAAGAGACCCAGTACTTC. This chain uses TRBV14 with TRBJ2-5; TRBD1 aligns across 11 bases. This CDR3 is 16 amino acids long. Germline CDR1 reads SGHDN; CDR2 reads FVKESK. The ends lost 4 bases at V and 3 bases at J; junction bases unmatched: 7.

The J gene is TRBJ1-1, the V gene TRBV27, with D possibly being TRBD1 (6 bases). CDR3 length: 15 amino acids. Germline-derived CDR1 and CDR2 are MNHEY and SMNVEV (reference sequence). V was clipped by 5 bases and J by 0 bases, with 13 bases between them. The CDR3 bases are TGTGCCAGCAGTCCGGCGGGGGGCATGAACACTGAAGCTTTCTTT. Translating it yields CASSPAGGMNTEAFF.

The genes are TRBV28 and TRBJ2-7; TRBD1 might be the D (6 bases). The CDR3 covers 16 residues. The germline V gene encodes CDR1 MDHEN and CDR2 SYDVKM. V lost 5 bases and J lost 1, with 18 bases in between. CDR3 DNA sequence: TGTGCCAGCAGTCCGATAAGACAGGCGAAATCCTACGAGCAGTACGTC. Its translation is CASSPIRQAKSYEQYV.

This chain uses TRBV4-2 with TRBJ2-5; D gene uncertain. The germline V gene has CDR1 LGHNA and CDR2 YNFKEQ. Trimming cost V 4 bases and J 3 bases, with 15 bases left between them. This CDR3 has 15 residues. CDR3 sequence (DNA): TGTGCCAGCAGCCTCGCCATAGACGGAGAAGAGACCCAGTACTTC. Residues: CASSLAIDGEETQYF.

V and J are TRBV5-6 and TRBJ1-2; D might be TRBD1 (6 bases). Germline CDR1 reads SGHDT; CDR2 reads YYEEEE. CDR3 length: 15 amino acids. Trimming removed 0 bases from V and 3 bases from J, with 12 bases in between. CDR3 amino acids: CASSLVGAPDYGYTF. The CDR3 region has the DNA TGTGCCAGCAGCTTGGTGGGGGCCCCTGACTATGGCTACACCTTC.

Comments on this clone: Different DNA sequences within this sample yield the same CDR3. This CDR3 reads CASSLRETQYF. The CDR3 DNA follows: TGCGCCAGCAGCTTGCGAGAGACCCAGTACTTC. The rearrangement links TRBV5-1 to TRBJ2-5; D uncertain. Per germline, CDR1 SGHRS and CDR2 YFSETQ. CDR3 length equals 11 residues. V was pared by 1 base and J by 4 bases, with 2 bases between.

The CDR3 nucleotides are TGTGCCAGCAGCAATACAGGGAACACTGAAGCTTTCTTT. It translates to CASSNTGNTEAFF. V and J are TRBV7-3 and TRBJ1-1; perhaps TRBD1 as D (5 bases). There are 13 residues in the CDR3. Looked up from germline, CDR1 is SGHTA and CDR2 is FQGTGA. The V end lost 5 bases, the J end lost 1 base, and 8 bases lay between the germline ends.

The chain is built from TRBV18 and TRBJ1-6; TRBD1 agrees at 7 bases. Per germline, CDR1 KGHSH and CDR2 LQKENI. The CDR3 contains 15 residues. The ends lost 2 bases at V and 6 bases at J; junction bases unmatched: 4. As DNA, the CDR3 is TGTGCCAGCTCACCATGGTCAGGGGGTAATTCACCCCTCCACTTT. Its translation is CASSPWSGGNSPLHF.

About this clone itself: A read error may account for a junction end that differs from germline. The rearrangement links TRBV27 to TRBJ1-1, with D perhaps TRBD1 (5 bases). This CDR3 region has 16 residues. Per the germline V gene, CDR1 is MNHEY and CDR2 is SMNVEV (reference sequence). The CDR3 sequence is CASTPGGTRLYTEDFF. CDR3 sequence (DNA): TGTGCCAGCACACCCGGGGGGACCCGTTTATACACTGAAGATTTCTTT.

This rearrangement joins TRBV28 to TRBJ1-6, with D perhaps TRBD1 (6 bases). V lost 5 bases and J lost 9, with 20 bases in between. The CDR3 covers 16 residues. Germline CDR1 is MDHEN and CDR2 is SYDVKM. The CDR3 DNA reads TGTGCCAGCAGTCCACCCAGGGGAGCTAGAAGTTCACCCCTCCACTTT. Amino acids: CASSPPRGARSSPLHF.

This sequence joins TRBV5-1 and TRBJ2-5; TRBD2 might be the D (7 bases). Between the trimmed V and J ends, which lost 7 bases and 1 base, there was a span of 17 bases. The CDR3 sequence is 15 residues long. CDR1 is SGHRS and CDR2 is YFSETQ in the germline V gene. The CDR3 nucleotides are TGCGCCAGCGGGGAGGGGGGCCCCATCCAAGAGACCCAGTACTTC. It is translated as CASGEGGPIQETQYF.

This clone was found once. The DNA for the CDR3 is TGTGCCAGCAAACTTACAGCCCAAAGCAATCAGCCCCAGCATTTT. Its translation is CASKLTAQSNQPQHF. The V and J genes are TRBV6-5 and TRBJ1-5, with unresolved D. The CDR3 is made up of 15 amino acids. Germline V lookup: CDR1 MNHEY, CDR2 SVGAGI. V was cut by 7 bases and J by 1 base, with 14 bases left in between.

This clone showed up just a few times. The rearrangement uses TRBV4-2 and TRBJ2-6; D possibly corresponds to TRBD1 (6 bases). The V gene lost 5 bases and the J gene lost 0 bases, with 17 bases spanning the gap. The CDR3 sequence is 18 residues long. The germline V gene has CDR1 LGHNA and CDR2 YNFKEQ. The CDR3 DNA sequence: TGTGCCAGCAGCATACGGGACATCAAGAACTCTGGGGCCAACGTCCTGACTTTC. Translating it yields CASSIRDIKNSGANVLTF.

This chain connects TRBV27 to TRBJ2-7; 11 nucleotides agree with TRBD1. The ends lost 5 bases at V and 5 bases at J; junction bases unmatched: 5. This CDR3 region has 14 residues. Germline V gives CDR1 MNHEY, CDR2 SMNVEV (reference sequence). The CDR3 loop is CASSIGQGANEQYF. The CDR3 DNA reads as TGTGCCAGCAGTATCGGACAGGGGGCCAACGAGCAGTACTTC.

The chain couples TRBV2 to TRBJ2-1, with a possible D match to TRBD2 (5 bases). The germline gives CDR1 SNHLY, CDR2 FYNNEI. The CDR3 is 14 residues long. Trimming shortened V by 3 bases and J by 6 bases, and 12 bases separated the two germline ends. CDR3 region: CASSEVTSFNEQFF. The CDR3 bases are TGTGCCAGCAGTGAGGTTACTAGTTTCAATGAGCAGTTCTTC.

V usage is TRBV10-3 and J usage is TRBJ1-2, with 7 bases fitting TRBD1. The CDR3 has 13 residues. V lost 10 bases, J lost 5 bases, and 10 bases stayed unmatched. Germline V gene lookup returns CDR1 ENHRY and CDR2 SYGVKD. CDR3 protein: CATQTGLRYGYTF. Here the CDR3 DNA reads TGTGCCACCCAGACAGGGTTAAGATATGGCTACACCTTC.

The count of this clone is one. The V and J genes are TRBV7-2 and TRBJ2-7; 9 bases are shared with TRBD2. The ends lost 4 bases at V and 1 base at J; junction bases unmatched: 8. CDR1 and CDR2 from the germline V gene are SGHTA and FQGNSA. The CDR3 covers 16 residues. The CDR3 sequence is CASSSLRGGDSYEQYF. CDR3 in DNA: TGTGCCAGCAGCTCCCTTCGCGGGGGGGATTCCTACGAGCAGTACTTC.

This clone was seen only a few times. The V and J genes are TRBV29-1 and TRBJ2-3; possibly TRBD1 for D (5 bases). The V gene lost 8 bases and the J gene lost 2 bases, with 8 bases spanning the gap. CDR1 and CDR2 from the germline V gene are SQVTM and ANQGSEA. The CDR3 sequence is 11 residues long. CDR3 sequence: CSTGITDTQYF. DNA of the CDR3: TGCAGCACAGGAATCACAGATACGCAGTATTTT.

CDR3 loop: CASNINRDRGEAFF. The CDR3 bases are TGTGCCAGCAACATTAACAGGGACAGGGGCGAGGCTTTCTTT. The chain combines TRBV27 with TRBJ1-1; TRBD1 agrees at 10 bases. J was trimmed by 11 bases and V by 7 bases; bases with no gene match: 13. This CDR3 region has 14 residues. Germline V gene lookup returns CDR1 MNHEY and CDR2 SMNVEV (reference sequence).

This clone was counted once. V is TRBV5-6 and J is TRBJ2-2; D might be TRBD1 (6 bases). Per germline, CDR1 SGHDT and CDR2 YYEEEE. V was clipped by 0 bases and J by 3 bases, with 9 bases between them. The CDR3 is made up of 15 amino acids. The CDR3 loop is CASSLVQGDTGELFF. DNA for the CDR3: TGTGCCAGCAGCTTGGTACAGGGAGACACCGGGGAGCTGTTTTTT.

V usage is TRBV6-1 and J usage is TRBJ2-1; D unresolved. The V end was cut by 1 base, the J end by 2 bases, with 3 bases between. The length of the CDR3 is 13 residues. CDR1 is MNHNS and CDR2 is SASEGT in the germline V gene. This chain's CDR3 is CASSEGAYNEQFF. The DNA for the CDR3 is TGTGCCAGCAGTGAAGGCGCCTACAATGAGCAGTTCTTC.

The chain carries TRBV29-1 and TRBJ1-3; 10 bases line up with TRBD1. The CDR3 spans 14 residues. Germline values: CDR1 SQVTM, CDR2 ANQGSEA. The J segment lost 4 bases and the V segment lost 5 bases, leaving 5 bases of the junction unmatched. CDR3 sequence (DNA): TGCAGCGTTCAGGGACAGGGGTGGGGAAACACCATATATTTT. Its protein product is CSVQGQGWGNTIYF.

This chain joins TRBV4-3 and TRBJ1-6; 8 bases are a match to TRBD1. This CDR3 spans 14 amino acids. J lost 14 bases, V lost 4 bases, and 10 bases had no gene match. CDR1 and CDR2 (germline): LGHNA, YSLEER. The CDR3 DNA sequence: TGCGCCAGCAGCCCCGGGACAGGCGAATTCGCCCTCCACTTT. It translates to CASSPGTGEFALHF.

This clone occurred a few times. The rearrangement uses TRBV6-5 and TRBJ2-2; 7 bases are a match to TRBD2. The germline CDR1 and CDR2 sequences are MNHEY and SVGAGI. With 7 bases clipped from V and 3 bases from J, the junction kept 5 bases outside the gene matches. CDR3 length: 14 residues. The CDR3 spells CASTSGRDTGELFF. DNA of the CDR3: TGTGCCAGCACCTCAGGGAGGGACACCGGGGAGCTGTTTTTT.

The rearrangement joins TRBV28 to TRBJ1-2, with D perhaps matching TRBD1 (6 bases). V was shortened by 6 bases and J by 4 bases, with 21 bases between the two germline ends. Germline CDR1 reads MDHEN; CDR2 reads SYDVKM. This CDR3 region has 16 residues. Here the CDR3 reads CASRGIGGPRPYGYTF. CDR3 DNA sequence: TGTGCCAGCAGAGGCATCGGGGGGCCCCGCCCCTATGGCTACACCTTC.

This clone was seen only once. The gene calls are TRBV9 and TRBJ2-1, with D tentatively TRBD1 (5 bases). Between the trimmed V and J ends, which lost 2 bases and 6 bases, there was a span of 15 bases. The CDR3 contains 15 residues. Germline CDR1 SGDLS, CDR2 YYNGEE. In DNA, the CDR3 is TGTGCCAGCAGCGTTCTCGTGGGGCAGGTCAATGAGCAGTTCTTC. Its protein is CASSVLVGQVNEQFF. The variable domain in full, with the rest retrieved from reference TRBV9 and TRBJ2-1, is DSGVTQTPKHLITATGQRVTLRCSPRSGDLSVYWYQQSLDQGLQFLIQYYNGEERAKGNILERFSAQQFPDLHSELNLSSLELGDSALYFCASSVLVGQVNEQFFGPGTRLTVL.